This entry lists 14 T cell receptor beta chains sequenced from one sample in a study of blood T cell repertoires in COVID-19. Some clones are missing from TCRdb's copy, which holds only in-frame ones; the method was immunoSEQ multiplex PCR. The sample carries more than 300,000 clones, about 90% recorded once. Material: peripheral blood. These receptors came from a woman between 65 and 79 years old with COVID-19, enrolled during active disease.

The genes are TRBV4-1 and TRBJ2-1; 11 bases line up with TRBD2. V dropped 5 bases and J dropped 4; count of bases not matched to a gene: 4. The CDR3 loop spans 15 amino acids. Germline CDR1 and CDR2: MGHRA and YSYEKL. The CDR3 spells CASSAGTSGYNEQFF. For the CDR3, the DNA is TGCGCCAGCAGCGCCGGGACTAGCGGTTACAATGAGCAGTTCTTC.

The chain recombines TRBV27 with TRBJ1-2; 7 bases are a match to TRBD1. Germline CDR1 reads MNHEY; CDR2 reads SMNVEV (reference sequence). This CDR3 comprises 14 residues. The V and J ends lost 2 bases and 4 bases, in that order; junction bases with no gene match: 4. The CDR3 sequence is CASSLAGTVYGYTF. DNA for the CDR3: TGTGCCAGCAGTTTAGCCGGGACAGTCTATGGCTACACCTTC.

V usage is TRBV13 and J usage is TRBJ2-1; maybe TRBD2 (5 bases). Per the germline V gene, CDR1 is PRHDT and CDR2 is FYEKMQ (reference sequence). The V gene lost 5 bases and the J gene lost 9 bases, with 17 bases spanning the gap. CDR3 length: 14 residues. The CDR3 here is CASSTGILNSEQFF. The CDR3 coding sequence is TGTGCCAGCAGCACCGGGATCCTGAATAGTGAGCAGTTCTTC.

A single count supports this clone. This chain uses TRBV5-1 with TRBJ2-1; D call uncertain. The CDR3 sequence is 16 residues long. V shed 0 bases and J shed 5 bases, with 15 bases lying between them. From germline, CDR1 is SGHRS and CDR2 YFSETQ. CDR3 in amino acids: CASSLAVSFRDNEQFF. As DNA, the CDR3 is TGCGCCAGCAGCTTGGCCGTAAGCTTTCGGGACAATGAGCAGTTCTTC.

The rearrangement links TRBV7-8 to TRBJ2-1; 14 bases line up with TRBD2. The CDR3 has 19 residues. J lost 2 bases, V lost 1 base, and 7 bases had no gene match. Germline V gene lookup returns CDR1 SGHVS and CDR2 FQNEAQ. The CDR3 protein is CASSLVTSGGARPYNEQFF. In DNA, the CDR3 is TGTGCCAGCAGCTTAGTGACTAGCGGGGGGGCACGGCCCTACAATGAGCAGTTCTTC.

V gene TRBV30 combines with J gene TRBJ2-7; 8 nucleotides agree with TRBD2. The CDR3 is 14 amino acids. CDR1 and CDR2 from the germline V gene are GTSNPN and SVGIG (reference sequence). V lost 2 bases to trimming and J lost 3 bases; unmatched junction nucleotides: 6. CDR3 sequence: CAWSFAGGIYEQYF. CDR3 coding DNA: TGTGCCTGGAGTTTTGCGGGGGGCATCTACGAGCAGTACTTC.

The chain recombines TRBV18 with TRBJ2-1; 7 nucleotides match TRBD2. The CDR3 runs to 15 residues. The V segment lost 3 bases and the J segment 7 bases; nucleotides outside the gene matches: 9. Germline-derived CDR1 and CDR2 are KGHSH and LQKENI. CDR3 sequence (DNA): TGTGCCAGCTCACCTTCTGCCGGGGGAGGGAATGAGCAGTTCTTC. Amino acids: CASSPSAGGGNEQFF.

Here the CDR3 reads CASSQDRGRVNTEAFF. The CDR3 DNA reads as TGTGCCAGCTCACAGGACAGGGGGCGAGTGAACACTGAAGCTTTCTTT. The J gene is TRBJ1-1, the V gene TRBV18; 11 bases are a match to TRBD1. The trim removed 4 bases at V and 0 bases at J, leaving 4 bases unmatched. The germline CDR1 and CDR2 sequences are KGHSH and LQKENI. The CDR3 consists of 16 residues.

This clone was seen a single time. V gene TRBV7-2 combines with J gene TRBJ1-5; TRBD1 agrees at 7 bases. From germline, CDR1 is SGHTA and CDR2 FQGNSA. This CDR3 is 15 amino acids long. V gave up 1 base and J gave up 6 bases; unmatched junction bases: 6. CDR3 sequence reads: CASSLGQGFVQPQHF. In DNA form, the CDR3 reads TGTGCCAGCAGCTTAGGACAGGGCTTTGTTCAGCCCCAGCATTTT.

The chain uses TRBV24-1 and TRBJ1-2; D is uncertain. This CDR3 spans 12 amino acids. V was cut by 5 bases and J by 8 bases, with 11 bases left in between. CDR1 KGHDR and CDR2 SFDVKD come from the germline V gene. The CDR3 DNA reads TGTGCCACCAGTGGTAAGGTCGGGGGCTACACCTTC. This sequence encodes CATSGKVGGYTF.

The V gene is TRBV6-5, the J gene TRBJ1-2; tentatively, D is TRBD1 (5 bases). The germline V gene has CDR1 MNHEY and CDR2 SVGAGI. The V gene lost 7 bases and the J gene lost 2 bases, with 11 bases spanning the gap. This CDR3 has 13 amino acids. The CDR3 loop is CASTGRSNYGYTF. The CDR3 DNA is TGTGCCAGCACAGGGCGATCCAACTATGGCTACACCTTC.

The chain uses TRBV3-1 (or the pseudogene TRBV3-2) and TRBJ2-3; D perhaps matches TRBD2 (6 bases). Germline V gives CDR1 LGHDT, CDR2 YNNKEL (reference sequence). CDR3 length: 16 residues. The ends were cut back, 0 bases at V and 2 bases at J, with 12 bases in the middle. CDR3 loop: CASSQDRRGTTDTQYF. The CDR3 DNA reads TGTGCCAGCAGCCAAGATCGGCGGGGAACCACAGATACGCAGTATTTT.

This sequence joins TRBV4-3 and TRBJ1-2; D perhaps matches TRBD1 (6 bases). Germline CDR1 reads LGHNA; CDR2 reads YSLEER. The V end was cut by 0 bases, the J end by 4 bases, with 12 bases between. The CDR3 runs to 15 residues. CDR3 bases: TGCGCCAGCAGCCAAGATGTCGGGACAATCTATGGCTACACCTTC. Protein: CASSQDVGTIYGYTF.

The chain recombines TRBV10-2 with TRBJ1-2; TRBD1 agrees at 7 bases. The germline gives CDR1 WSHSY, CDR2 SAAADI. The CDR3 covers 15 residues. The V and J ends lost 4 bases and 3 bases, in that order; junction bases with no gene match: 8. CDR3 in DNA: TGCGCCAGCAGTGTTGACAGGGCACCCGACTATGGCTACACCTTC. It is translated as CASSVDRAPDYGYTF.